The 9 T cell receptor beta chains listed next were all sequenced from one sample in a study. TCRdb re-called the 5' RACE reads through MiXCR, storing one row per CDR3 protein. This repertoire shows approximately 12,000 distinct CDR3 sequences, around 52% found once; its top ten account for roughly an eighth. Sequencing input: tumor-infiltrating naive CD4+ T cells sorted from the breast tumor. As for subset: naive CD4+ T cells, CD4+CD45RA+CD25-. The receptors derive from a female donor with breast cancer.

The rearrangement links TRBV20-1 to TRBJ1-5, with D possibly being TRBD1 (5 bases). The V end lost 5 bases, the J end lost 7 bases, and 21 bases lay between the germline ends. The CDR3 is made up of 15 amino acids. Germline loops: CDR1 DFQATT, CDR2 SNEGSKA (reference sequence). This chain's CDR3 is CSAYRDALLNQPQHF. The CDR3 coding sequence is TGCAGTGCTTATCGGGACGCCCTTCTTAACCAGCCCCAGCATTTT.

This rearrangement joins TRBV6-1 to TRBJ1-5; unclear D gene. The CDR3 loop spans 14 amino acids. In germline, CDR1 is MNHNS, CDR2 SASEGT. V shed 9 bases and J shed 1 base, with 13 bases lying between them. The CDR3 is CASVGPGSNQPQHF. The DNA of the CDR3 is TGTGCCAGTGTCGGGCCAGGAAGCAATCAGCCCCAGCATTTT.

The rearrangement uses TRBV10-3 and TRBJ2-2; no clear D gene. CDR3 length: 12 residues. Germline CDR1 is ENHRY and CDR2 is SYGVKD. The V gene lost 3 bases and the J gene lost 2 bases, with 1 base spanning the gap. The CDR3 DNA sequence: TGTGCCATCAGTGACAACACCGGGGAGCTGTTTTTT. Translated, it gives CAISDNTGELFF.

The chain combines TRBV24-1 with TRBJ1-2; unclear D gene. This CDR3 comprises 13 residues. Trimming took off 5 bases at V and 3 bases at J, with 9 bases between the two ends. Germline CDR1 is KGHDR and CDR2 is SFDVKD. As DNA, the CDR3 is TGTGCCACCAGTGGCCGGGCATACTATGGCTACACCTTC. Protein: CATSGRAYYGYTF.

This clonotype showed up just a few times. In nucleotides, the CDR3 is TGTGCCAGCAGCTTACAAACCGGGGGTCTCAATCAGCCCCAGCATTTT. Protein sequence: CASSLQTGGLNQPQHF. V gene TRBV5-6 combines with J gene TRBJ1-5; possible D gene TRBD1, 5 bases. The V end was cut by 2 bases, the J end by 3 bases, with 15 bases between. The length of the CDR3 is 16 residues. Germline V gene lookup returns CDR1 SGHDT and CDR2 YYEEEE.

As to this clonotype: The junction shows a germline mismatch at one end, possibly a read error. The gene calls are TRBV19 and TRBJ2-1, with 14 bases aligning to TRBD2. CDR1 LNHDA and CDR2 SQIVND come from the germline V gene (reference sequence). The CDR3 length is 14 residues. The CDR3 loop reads CASGTSGRSDELFF. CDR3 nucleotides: TGTGCCAGTGGGACTAGCGGGAGATCCGATGAGCTGTTCTTC.

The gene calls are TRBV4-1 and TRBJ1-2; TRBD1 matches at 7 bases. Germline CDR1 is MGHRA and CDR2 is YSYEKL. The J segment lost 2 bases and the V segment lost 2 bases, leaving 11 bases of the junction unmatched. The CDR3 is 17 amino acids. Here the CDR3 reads CASSQWETGLANYGYTF. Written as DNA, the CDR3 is TGCGCCAGCAGCCAATGGGAGACAGGGCTCGCAAACTATGGCTACACCTTC.

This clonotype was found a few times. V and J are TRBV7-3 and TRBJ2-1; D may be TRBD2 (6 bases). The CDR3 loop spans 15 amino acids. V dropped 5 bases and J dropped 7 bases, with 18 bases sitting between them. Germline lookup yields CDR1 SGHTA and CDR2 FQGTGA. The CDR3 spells CASSPERAGMNEQFF. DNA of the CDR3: TGTGCCAGCAGCCCCGAGCGGGCTGGGATGAATGAGCAGTTCTTC. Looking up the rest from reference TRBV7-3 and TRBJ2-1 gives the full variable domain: GAGVSQTPSNKVTEKGKYVELRCDPISGHTALYWYRQSLGQGPEFLIYFQGTGAADDSGLPNDRFFAVRPEGSVSTLKIQRTERGDSAVYLCASSPERAGMNEQFFGPGTRLTVL.

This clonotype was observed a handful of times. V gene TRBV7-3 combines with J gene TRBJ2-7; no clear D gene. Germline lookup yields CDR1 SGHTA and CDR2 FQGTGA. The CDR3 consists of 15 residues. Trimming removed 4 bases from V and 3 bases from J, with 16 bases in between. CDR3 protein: CASSYNPRGFYEQYF. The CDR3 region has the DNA TGTGCCAGCAGCTACAATCCCCGAGGCTTCTACGAGCAGTACTTC.